This T cell receptor beta chain was documented in a study of cytomegalovirus exposure and HLA in healthy donors. Study observations and caveats: Association of a missense DCLRE1C variant with TCR beta V- and J-gene trimming was reported in a later analysis. For presence/absence analyses, sequencing depth was assumed to be roughly uniform across donors. Common viral pathogens (according to a later analysis) appeared linked to several of the most significant clusters. Listed as cytomegalovirus-associated were 150 to 200 TCR beta chains.

With 60 Vbeta and 13 Jbeta primers, the PCR was carried out. Sequenced by immunoSEQ multiplex PCR; TCRdb stores in-frame clones only, minus some. Here the sample spans around 220,000 clones, around 83% being singletons. With regard to this clone: Its antigen remains unknown.

V was pared by 4 bases and J by 2 bases, with 7 bases of the junction left unmatched. There are 16 residues in the CDR3. From germline, CDR1 is SEHNR and CDR2 FQNEAQ (reference sequence). Input material: PBMCs. The chain carries TRBV7-9 and TRBJ1-3; 8 nucleotides match TRBD1. This TCR was sampled from a girl aged 5-17 years in good health and CMV-seronegative. The CDR3 sequence: CASSWQLDRAGNTIYF. The DNA of the CDR3 is TGTGCCAGCAGCTGGCAGCTGGACAGGGCTGGAAACACCATATATTTT.